The subject of this entry is one TCR beta chain. What it binds is unknown. Profiling relied on immunoSEQ multiplex PCR, and the TCRdb table lists in-frame clones only, not all of them. The repertoire holds 50,000 to 65,000 clones, roughly 84% seen once, with roughly 2.3% in the top ten. Germline lookup yields CDR1 LNHDA and CDR2 SQIVND (reference sequence). The CDR3 is 14 amino acids. With V trimmed by 7 bases and J by 3 bases, 6 bases remained unmatched. The entry originates in a study of OX40 agonist ivuxolimab in advanced cancers. Looking at the study overall: Patients enrolled in dose escalation were diagnosed with hepatocellular carcinoma, melanoma, renal cell or head and neck cancer.

Findings and limits, study-wide: Within 6 weeks, CD4+ and CD8+ blood T cells expanded clonally at 0.1 to 3.0 mg/kg.

V gene TRBV19 combines with J gene TRBJ1-3; TRBD1 agrees at 7 bases. The sequence was obtained from an adult with an advanced solid tumor such as melanoma, head and neck, liver or kidney cancer. This specimen was CD4+ or CD8+ T cells sorted from blood, taken in a trial of the OX40 agonist ivuxolimab. In DNA form, the CDR3 reads TGTGCCAGTACCACGACAGGGAATGGAAACACCATATATTTT. Amino acids: CASTTTGNGNTIYF.